This entry lists 17 T cell receptor beta chains sequenced from one sample in a study of shared clonotypes between healthy human individuals. The protocol was immunoSEQ multiplex PCR, while the TCRdb copy is restricted to in-frame clones and leaves out a portion. The table lists over 2 million clones, 85% to 95% of them singletons, with 0.13% in the top ten. The sequenced sample was naive CD4+ T cells sorted from blood. The subset was: CD45RA+ positively selected. These receptors were taken from a young man in good health.

In the case of this clone: Distinct nucleotide sequences in the sample also encode this CDR3. The rearrangement uses TRBV30 and TRBJ1-5, with 7 positions matching TRBD1. The germline V gene has CDR1 GTSNPN and CDR2 SVGIG (reference sequence). Germline trimming cut 5 bases from V and 1 base from J; bases unmatched to any gene: 2. The CDR3 spans 13 residues. The CDR3 bases are TGTGCCTGGGGGACAGCCAGCAATCAGCCCCAGCATTTT. Amino acid sequence: CAWGTASNQPQHF.

The J gene is TRBJ2-2, the V gene TRBV30, with TRBD1 matching over 10 bases. Trimming removed 2 bases from V and 7 bases from J; junction bases left unmatched: 4. From germline, CDR1 is GTSNPN and CDR2 SVGIG (reference sequence). This CDR3 has 14 residues. In DNA, the CDR3 is TGTGCCTGGAGTCGACAGGGGGCTAGCGGGGAGCTGTTTTTT. This codes for CAWSRQGASGELFF.

This chain links TRBV9 with TRBJ2-7, with D possibly called TRBD1 or TRBD2 (5 bases each). The CDR3 has 14 amino acids. Trimming left V 2 bases short and J 0 bases short, with 9 bases between. Germline values: CDR1 SGDLS, CDR2 YYNGEE. In DNA, the CDR3 is TGTGCCAGCAGCGTCCGGGACGGCTCCTACGAGCAGTACTTC. This codes for CASSVRDGSYEQYF.

The chain uses TRBV5-4 and TRBJ2-6, with D uncertain. Germline CDR1 and CDR2: SGHNT and YYREEE (reference sequence). The CDR3 has 15 residues. V dropped 0 bases and J dropped 0 bases, with 4 bases sitting between them. For the CDR3, the DNA is TGTGCCAGCAGCTTGGTAGTCTCTGGGGCCAACGTCCTGACTTTC. Translation gives CASSLVVSGANVLTF.

V is TRBV5-4 and J is TRBJ2-1, with TRBD1 identical over 9 bases. The germline gives CDR1 SGHNT, CDR2 YYREEE (reference sequence). V was clipped by 0 bases and J by 9 bases; unmatched bases: 7. The CDR3 sequence is 15 residues long. The CDR3 here is CASSLVPGQGGEQFF. CDR3 sequence (DNA): TGTGCCAGCAGCTTGGTACCGGGACAGGGTGGTGAGCAGTTCTTC. The full variable domain, rest sourced from reference TRBV5-4 and TRBJ2-1, is ETGVTQSPTHLIKTRGQQVTLRCSSQSGHNTVSWYQQALGQGPQFIFQYYREEENGRGNFPPRFSGLQFPNYSSELNVNALELDDSALYLCASSLVPGQGGEQFFGPGTRLTVL.

The chain is built from TRBV6-6 and TRBJ2-7; D might be TRBD1 (7 bases). Per germline, CDR1 MNHNY and CDR2 SVGAGI (reference sequence). The CDR3 has 14 residues. V was trimmed by 5 bases and J by 4 bases, leaving 15 bases between them. The CDR3 coding sequence is TGTGCCAGCAGTCCTCCAGGGGGGAGGTACGAGCAGTACTTC. It yields the protein CASSPPGGRYEQYF.

This clone was recorded once. This sample includes further DNA sequences coding for the same CDR3. V usage is TRBV7-2 and J usage is TRBJ2-3; 7 bases agree with TRBD1. Germline V gene lookup returns CDR1 SGHTA and CDR2 FQGNSA. V trimming: 4 bases; J trimming: 3 bases; junction bases outside the gene matches: 4. This CDR3 contains 14 residues. CDR3 amino acids: CASSSRQGTDTQYF. The CDR3 DNA sequence: TGTGCCAGCAGCTCACGACAGGGAACAGATACGCAGTATTTT.

The chain recombines TRBV5-4 with TRBJ2-3, with 9 bases fitting TRBD1. CDR1 is SGHNT and CDR2 is YYREEE in the germline V gene (reference sequence). Germline trimming cut 9 bases from V and 6 bases from J; bases unmatched to any gene: 11. The CDR3 contains 14 residues. This CDR3 reads CATKDRGLSDTQYF. The CDR3 bases are TGTGCCACCAAAGACAGGGGGTTATCCGATACGCAGTATTTT.

This clone was recorded only once. The V call is TRBV9, the J call TRBJ2-7, with TRBD2 matching 9 bases. With 1 base clipped from V and 1 base from J, the junction kept 6 bases outside the gene matches. The germline V gene has CDR1 SGDLS and CDR2 YYNGEE. The CDR3 is 16 amino acids. CDR3 loop: CASSVTWTSESYEQYF. DNA of the CDR3: TGTGCCAGCAGCGTAACTTGGACTAGCGAATCCTACGAGCAGTACTTC.

The chain combines TRBV7-2 with TRBJ2-6, with a possible D match to TRBD1 (6 bases). V was clipped by 3 bases and J by 2 bases, with 8 bases between them. CDR1 is SGHTA and CDR2 is FQGNSA in the germline V gene. The CDR3 is 15 residues long. Written as DNA, the CDR3 is TGTGCCAGCAGCTTTAACAGGGCTGGGGCCAACGTCCTGACTTTC. It codes for CASSFNRAGANVLTF.

The chain links TRBV7-9 to TRBJ2-5, with D perhaps matching TRBD1 (5 bases). In germline, CDR1 is SEHNR, CDR2 FQNEAQ (reference sequence). The germline V and J ends were trimmed by 1 base and 3 bases, with 12 bases remaining between them. The CDR3 is 15 amino acids. CDR3 nucleotide sequence: TGTGCCAGCAGCTTAGGGGCAGGGAAGGAAGAGACCCAGTACTTC. Translation gives CASSLGAGKEETQYF.

The genes are TRBV10-1 and TRBJ2-7; a weak D match, TRBD1 (5 bases). Trimming cost V 0 bases and J 4 bases, with 13 bases left between them. The CDR3 is made up of 15 amino acids. Germline CDR1 WNHNN, CDR2 SYGVQD (reference sequence). The CDR3: CASSESIRVGYEQYF. CDR3 coding DNA: TGCGCCAGCAGTGAGTCGATCAGGGTGGGTTACGAGCAGTACTTC.

This sequence joins TRBV6-6 and TRBJ2-5; 8 nucleotides agree with TRBD2. J was trimmed by 4 bases and V by 8 bases; bases with no gene match: 6. Germline V gene lookup returns CDR1 MNHNY and CDR2 SVGAGI (reference sequence). CDR3 length equals 13 residues. CDR3 in DNA: TGTGCCAGCGAGAGCGGGAGTGGAGAGACCCAGTACTTC. Its translation: CASESGSGETQYF.

This sequence joins TRBV6-5 and TRBJ2-2; TRBD1 might be the D (7 bases). The germline V gene has CDR1 MNHEY and CDR2 SVGAGI. V lost 8 bases and J lost 5, with 12 bases in between. This CDR3 is built from 13 residues. The CDR3 DNA reads TGTGCCAGCCGGAGGGACAGTACCGGGGAGCTGTTTTTT. Its protein product is CASRRDSTGELFF.

Note on this clone: One end of the junction is discordant with germline, which a read error may explain. The CDR3 reads CASSLAGVGGELFF. Here the CDR3 DNA reads TGTGCTAGCAGCTTAGCAGGAGTCGGGGGGGAGCTGTTTTTT. This chain connects TRBV7-7 to TRBJ2-2; D is unclear. The germline CDR1 and CDR2 sequences are SSHAT and FNYEAQ (reference sequence). The CDR3 loop spans 14 amino acids.

A word on this clone: The same CDR3 arises from other DNA sequences in this sample as well. V gene TRBV18 combines with J gene TRBJ2-5, with TRBD1 matching 7 bases. Germline CDR1 reads KGHSH; CDR2 reads LQKENI. The CDR3 covers 14 residues. The ends lost 3 bases at V and 1 base at J; junction bases unmatched: 2. CDR3 sequence (DNA): TGTGCCAGCTCACCGGGACAGATCCAAGAGACCCAGTACTTC. Amino acid sequence: CASSPGQIQETQYF.

This clone appeared a single time. The chain is built from TRBV7-9 and TRBJ2-5, with D unclear. From germline, CDR1 is SEHNR and CDR2 FQNEAQ (reference sequence). The length of the CDR3 is 12 residues. Trimming stripped 4 bases from V and 7 bases from J, with 10 bases between. In DNA, the CDR3 is TGTGCCAGCAGCTCATCCCTGGGGACCCAGTACTTC. Encoded protein: CASSSSLGTQYF.